What follows are 21 T cell receptor beta chains derived from one specimen sequenced in a study of CXCR3-negative and CXCR3-positive naive CD8 T cells. UMI-labeled 5' RACE TRB cDNA libraries were prepared from the cells. Using the 5' RACE reads, TCRdb records one entry per CDR3 protein without DNA. This table holds 100,000 to 150,000 distinct CDR3 sequences. The material sequenced was naive CXCR3- CD8+ T cells from blood. Subset defined: CD45RO-CCR7+CD27+CD95- naive CD8+ T cells lacking CXCR3 (TNR3-). These receptors were taken from a human donor in good health. Some clones in this sample may be carry-over from other donors' samples.

The chain joins TRBV5-1 to TRBJ2-1; TCRdb returns TRBD1, unconfirmable since there is no DNA. This CDR3 has 14 amino acids. Per the germline V gene, CDR1 is SGHRS and CDR2 is YFSETQ. CDR3 sequence reads: CASRGQGPTNEQFF.

V gene TRBV5-1 combines with J gene TRBJ2-7; the D call of TRBD1 rests on TCRdb alone, since no DNA is present to check it. Germline assignment: CDR1 SGHRS and CDR2 YFSETQ. The CDR3 has 16 amino acids. The CDR3 is CASSLGQGISIYEQYF. The full variable domain, completed using reference TRBV5-1 and TRBJ2-7, is KAGVTQTPRYLIKTRGQQVTLSCSPISGHRSVSWYQQTPGQGLQFLFEYFSETQRNKGNFPGRFSGRQFSNSRSEMNVSTLELGDSALYLCASSLGQGISIYEQYFGPGTRLTVT.

V and J are TRBV28 and TRBJ2-7; TCRdb names TRBD2, which stays unverified in the absence of DNA. This CDR3 region has 15 residues. Germline V gene sequence: CDR1 MDHEN, CDR2 SYDVKM. CDR3 residues: CASEKREGSTYEQYF.

The chain carries TRBV15 and TRBJ2-1. This CDR3 has 13 residues. Germline loops: CDR1 LNHNV, CDR2 YYDKDF (reference sequence). The CDR3 reads CATSPHRYNEQFF.

The chain's CDR3 is CASSQGLADQETQYF. This chain joins TRBV4-1 and TRBJ2-5; the TCRdb call, TRBD2, lacks DNA for checking. The germline V gene encodes CDR1 MGHRA and CDR2 YSYEKL. This CDR3 has 15 amino acids.

V usage is TRBV6-6 and J usage is TRBJ2-3; TCRdb selects TRBD1, and the lack of DNA leaves this call unchecked. Germline CDR1 and CDR2: MNHNY and SVGAGI (reference sequence). The CDR3 has 14 residues. CDR3 residues: CASSLAGRTDTQYF.

This chain connects TRBV12-3 or TRBV12-4 to TRBJ1-4; lacking DNA, the TRBD1 call made by TCRdb goes unchecked. The length of the CDR3 is 13 residues. CDR3 amino acids: CASGDRTNEKLFF.

This rearrangement joins TRBV10-2 to TRBJ2-7; TCRdb designates TRBD2, a call that cannot be tested without DNA. Germline CDR1 reads WSHSY; CDR2 reads SAAADI. The CDR3 runs to 15 residues. The CDR3 region is CASSERTSGEFEQYF.

The chain couples TRBV20-1 to TRBJ1-1. The CDR3 contains 12 residues. Germline V gives CDR1 DFQATT, CDR2 SNEGSKA (reference sequence). This chain's CDR3 is CSARIPEIEAFF.

The chain has TRBV6-5 and TRBJ2-5. The CDR3 extends over 14 amino acids. In germline, CDR1 is MNHEY, CDR2 SVGAGI. The CDR3 sequence is CASSYSPRGETQYF.

The chain has TRBV13 and TRBJ2-7; TCRdb's D call, TRBD1, is unchecked because there is no DNA. This CDR3 contains 14 residues. CDR1 is PRHDT, CDR2 FYEKMQ, per germline (reference sequence). The CDR3 sequence: CASSYGTGSYEQYF.

CDR3 amino acids: CASSPMGASTNRAKNIQYF. This chain links TRBV6-2 or TRBV6-3 with TRBJ2-4; there is no DNA to check the TCRdb D call of TRBD1. Germline CDR1 is MNHEY and CDR2 is SVGEGT. The CDR3 is made up of 19 amino acids.

This sequence joins TRBV29-1 and TRBJ2-3. The CDR3 has 13 amino acids. Germline CDR1 is SQVTM and CDR2 is ANQGSEA. The CDR3 protein is CSVRRPSTDTQYF.

This chain links TRBV20-1 with TRBJ2-1. This CDR3 spans 14 amino acids. The germline gives CDR1 DFQATT, CDR2 SNEGSKA (reference sequence). CDR3: CSARVGYSYNEQFF.

This sequence joins TRBV20-1 and TRBJ2-7; the D gene TCRdb calls, TRBD1, cannot be checked with no DNA. The germline V gene encodes CDR1 DFQATT and CDR2 SNEGSKA (reference sequence). This CDR3 is built from 19 residues. CDR3 amino acids: CSAVQGALAPEHLSYEQYF.

CDR3 loop: CASSPSGTGVEQYF. This chain connects TRBV18 to TRBJ2-7; TCRdb's assignment of TRBD1 cannot be checked, as there is no DNA. Germline-derived CDR1 and CDR2 are KGHSH and LQKENI. The CDR3 sequence is 14 residues long.

The chain carries TRBV5-1 and TRBJ2-1; TCRdb's D call of TRBD2 is untestable without DNA. The germline CDR1 and CDR2 sequences are SGHRS and YFSETQ. The CDR3 runs to 19 residues. The CDR3 here is CASSLGGIPSGGAYNEQFF.

This sequence joins TRBV14 and TRBJ2-2; checking the TCRdb D call of TRBD1 is not possible without DNA. Germline V gives CDR1 SGHDN, CDR2 FVKESK. The CDR3 is made up of 15 amino acids. The CDR3 region is CASSGDRHSAGELFF.

J is TRBJ2-7 and V is TRBV30; the D call from TCRdb, TRBD2, cannot be confirmed without DNA. The CDR3 length is 12 residues. Germline V gene data show CDR1 as GTSNPN and CDR2 as SVGIG (reference sequence). The CDR3 reads CAWMVGGHEQYF. Full variable domain (outside the CDR3, taken from reference TRBV30 and TRBJ2-7): SQTIHQWPATLVQPVGSPLSLECTVEGTSNPNLYWYRQAAGRGLQLLFYSVGIGQISSEVPQNLSASRPQDRQFILSSKKLLLSDSGFYLCAWMVGGHEQYFGPGTRLTVT.

This chain connects TRBV29-1 to TRBJ2-5; the TCRdb D gene call, TRBD2, has no DNA to confirm it. The CDR3 contains 12 residues. Germline V gives CDR1 SQVTM, CDR2 ANQGSEA. The CDR3: CSAALAGGEYNF. The variable domain in full, completed from reference TRBV29-1 and TRBJ2-5, reads SAVISQKPSRDICQRGTSLTIQCQVDSQVTMMFWYRQQPGQSLTLIATANQGSEATYESGFVIDKFPISRPNLTFSTLTVSNMSPEDSSIYLCSAALAGGEYNFGPGTRLLVL.

This chain joins TRBV29-1 and TRBJ2-2; TCRdb gives TRBD1 as the D gene, but with no DNA this cannot be confirmed. The CDR3 length is 12 residues. In germline, CDR1 is SQVTM, CDR2 ANQGSEA. This chain's CDR3 is CSAEGDTGELFF.